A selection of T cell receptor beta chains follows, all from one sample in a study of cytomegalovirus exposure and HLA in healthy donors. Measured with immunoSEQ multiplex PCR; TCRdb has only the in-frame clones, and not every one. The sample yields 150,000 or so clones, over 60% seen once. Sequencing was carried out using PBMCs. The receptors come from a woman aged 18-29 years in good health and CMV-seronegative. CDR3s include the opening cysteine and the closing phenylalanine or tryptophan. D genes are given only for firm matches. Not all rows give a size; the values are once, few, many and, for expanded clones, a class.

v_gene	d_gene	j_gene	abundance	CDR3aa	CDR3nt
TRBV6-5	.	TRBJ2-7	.	CASSPSANEQYF	TGTGCCAGCAGTCCTTCCGCGAACGAGCAGTACTTC
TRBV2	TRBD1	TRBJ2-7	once	CASSELTGGRYEQYF	TGTGCCAGCAGTGAACTTACAGGGGGCAGATACGAGCAGTACTTC
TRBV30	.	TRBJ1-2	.	CAWTQGGEVDGYTF	TGTGCCTGGACTCAAGGGGGGGAGGTGGATGGCTACACCTTC
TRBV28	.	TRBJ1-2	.	CASSRGDGLYGYTF	TGTGCCAGCTCCAGGGGTGACGGCCTCTATGGCTACACCTTC
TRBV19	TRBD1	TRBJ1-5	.	CASSIGFSGQDTYGSNQPQHF	TGTGCCAGTAGTATTGGGTTTTCCGGACAGGACACTTACGGGAGCAATCAGCCCCAGCATTTT
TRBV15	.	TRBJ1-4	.	CATSRQGRDEKLFF	TGTGCCACCAGCAGACAGGGAAGAGATGAAAAACTGTTTTTT
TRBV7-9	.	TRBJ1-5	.	CASSSTGWDQPQHF	TGTGCCAGCAGCTCTACAGGGTGGGATCAGCCCCAGCATTTT
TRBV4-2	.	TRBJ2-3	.	CASSQDTGDTQYF	TGTGCCAGCAGCCAAGATACGGGGGATACGCAGTATTTT
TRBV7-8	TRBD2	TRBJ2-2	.	CASSLVGSGVNTGELFF	TGTGCCAGCAGCTTAGTCGGTAGCGGGGTAAACACCGGGGAGCTGTTTTTT
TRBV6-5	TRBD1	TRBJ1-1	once	CASSLGQLGAEAFF	TGTGCCAGCAGTTTGGGACAGTTGGGCGCTGAAGCTTTCTTT
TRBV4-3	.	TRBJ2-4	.	CASSQDWANIQYF	TGCGCCAGCAGCCAAGATTGGGCAAACATTCAGTACTTC
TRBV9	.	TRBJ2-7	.	CASSPPSYEQYF	TGTGCCAGCAGCCCTCCCTCCTACGAGCAGTACTTC
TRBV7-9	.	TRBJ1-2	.	CASSPRGGNYGYTF	TGTGCCAGCAGCCCAAGAGGGGGTAACTATGGCTACACCTTC
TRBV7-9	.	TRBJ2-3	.	CASSLGAADTQYF	TGTGCCAGCAGCTTAGGGGCAGCAGATACGCAGTATTTT
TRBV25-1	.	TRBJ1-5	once	CASSESGEGQPQHF	TGTGCCAGCAGTGAAAGCGGTGAGGGTCAGCCCCAGCATTTT
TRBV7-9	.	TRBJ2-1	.	CASSPDWAGAVEQFF	TGTGCCAGCAGCCCCGACTGGGCGGGGGCCGTTGAGCAGTTCTTC
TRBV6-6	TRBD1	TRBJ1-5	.	CASSSQGAGQPQHF	TGTGCCAGCAGTTCACAGGGGGCTGGTCAGCCCCAGCATTTT
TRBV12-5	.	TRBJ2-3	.	CASGFRGSIGDTQYF	TGTGCTAGTGGTTTTAGAGGGTCCATAGGAGATACGCAGTATTTT
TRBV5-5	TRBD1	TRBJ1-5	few	CASSWTGADSGQPQHF	TGTGCCAGCAGCTGGACAGGGGCCGATAGCGGTCAGCCCCAGCATTTT
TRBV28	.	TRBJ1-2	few	CASRGRGYGYTF	TGTGCCAGCAGGGGCAGGGGCTATGGCTACACCTTC
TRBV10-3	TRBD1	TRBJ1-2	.	CAISAGTGHGYTF	TGTGCCATCAGCGCCGGGACAGGGCATGGCTACACCTTC
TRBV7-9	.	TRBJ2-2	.	CASSSGETNTGELFF	TGTGCCAGCAGCTCAGGGGAGACGAACACTGGGGAGCTGTTTTTT
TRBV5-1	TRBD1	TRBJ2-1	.	CASSWGQGSTYNEQFF	TGCGCCAGCAGCTGGGGACAGGGCTCTACCTACAATGAGCAGTTCTTC
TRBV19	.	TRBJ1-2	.	CATRSGSDYGYTF	TGTGCCACTAGGAGCGGCAGTGACTATGGCTACACCTTC
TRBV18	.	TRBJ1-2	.	CASSPTVTNYGYTF	TGTGCCAGCTCACCAACGGTCACGAACTATGGCTACACCTTC
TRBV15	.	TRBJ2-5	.	CATTSQLPRGETQYF	TGTGCCACCACCAGCCAACTACCCCGCGGGGAGACCCAGTACTTC
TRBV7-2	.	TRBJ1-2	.	CASSTTGGGYTF	TGTGCCAGCAGCACTACAGGTGGGGGCTACACCTTC
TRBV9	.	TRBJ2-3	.	CASSVGAGAVDTQYF	TGTGCCAGCAGCGTAGGTGCGGGGGCGGTAGATACGCAGTATTTT
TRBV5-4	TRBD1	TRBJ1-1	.	CASSYYARGQDTEAFF	TGTGCCAGCAGTTATTACGCCAGGGGGCAGGACACTGAAGCTTTCTTT
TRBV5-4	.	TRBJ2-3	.	CASSPLEADTQYF	TGTGCCAGCAGCCCCCTAGAGGCCGATACGCAGTATTTT
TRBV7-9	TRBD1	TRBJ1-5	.	CASSSGTGVGGGNQPQHF	TGTGCCAGCAGTTCCGGGACAGGGGTGGGCGGCGGCAATCAGCCCCAGCATTTT
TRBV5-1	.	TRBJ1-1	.	CASSWGGGNTEAFF	TGCGCCAGCAGCTGGGGGGGAGGAAACACTGAAGCTTTCTTT
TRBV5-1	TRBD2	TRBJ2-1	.	CASSTVAGAGRNEQFF	TGCGCCAGCAGCACGGTAGCGGGAGCCGGGAGGAATGAGCAGTTCTTC
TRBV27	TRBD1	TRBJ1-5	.	CASSPQTGYGVPQHF	TGTGCCAGCAGTCCCCAGACAGGGTATGGTGTGCCCCAGCATTTT
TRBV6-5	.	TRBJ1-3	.	CASSYRGGGNTIYF	TGTGCCAGCAGTTACCGTGGAGGGGGAAACACCATATATTTT
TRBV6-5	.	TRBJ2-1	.	CASSFLQGIDEQFF	TGTGCCAGCAGTTTCCTACAGGGTATCGATGAGCAGTTCTTC
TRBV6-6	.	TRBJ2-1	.	CASSYSRENEQFF	TGTGCCAGCAGTTACTCGAGGGAGAATGAGCAGTTCTTC
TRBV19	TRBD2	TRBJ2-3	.	CASSTGVSSGWKADTQYF	TGTGCCAGTAGTACCGGGGTTTCTAGCGGTTGGAAGGCAGATACGCAGTATTTT
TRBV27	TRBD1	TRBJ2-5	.	CASSSGTATRETQYF	TGTGCCAGCAGTTCCGGGACAGCGACTCGGGAGACCCAGTACTTC
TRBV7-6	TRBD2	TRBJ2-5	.	CASSRTGTSGRVGETQYF	TGTGCCAGCAGCCGTACTGGGACTAGCGGGAGGGTTGGAGAGACCCAGTACTTC
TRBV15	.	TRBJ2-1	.	CATSSQAATSYEQFF	TGTGCCACCAGCAGCCAAGCGGCCACAAGCTATGAGCAGTTCTTC
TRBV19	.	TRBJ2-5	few	CASSISLIETQYF	TGTGCCAGTAGTATTAGTCTAATCGAGACCCAGTACTTC
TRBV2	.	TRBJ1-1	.	CASMRAVTTEAFF	TGTGCCAGCATGAGGGCAGTAACCACTGAAGCTTTCTTT